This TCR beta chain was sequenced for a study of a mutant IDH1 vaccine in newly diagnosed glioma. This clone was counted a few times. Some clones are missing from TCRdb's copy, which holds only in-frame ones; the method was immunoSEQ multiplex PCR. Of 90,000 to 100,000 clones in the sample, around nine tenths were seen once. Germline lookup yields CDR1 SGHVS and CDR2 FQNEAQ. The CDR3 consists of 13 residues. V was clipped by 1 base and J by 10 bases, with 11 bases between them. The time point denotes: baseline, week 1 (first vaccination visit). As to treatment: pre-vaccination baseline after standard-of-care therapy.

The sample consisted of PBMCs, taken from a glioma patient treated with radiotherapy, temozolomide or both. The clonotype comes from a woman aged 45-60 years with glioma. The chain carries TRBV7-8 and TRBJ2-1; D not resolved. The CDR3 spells CASSLGRTAEQFF. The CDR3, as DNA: TGTGCCAGCAGCTTAGGCAGAACCGCCGAGCAGTTCTTC.